A selection of T cell receptor beta chains follows, all from one sample in a study of shared T cell receptors in the human thymus. Libraries were prepared by immunoSEQ multiplex PCR; TCRdb keeps only in-frame clonotypes and omits some of them. Of about 710,000 clones in the sample, roughly 86% were seen once. The sample was also linked to a second study, of human thymus T cells.

The source material was thymocytes. These TCRs come from a boy younger than two with a congenital heart defect. CDR3s leave out the opening cysteine and the closing phenylalanine or tryptophan. Each record gives: V gene, J gene, CDR3 protein.

>TRBV6-5|TRBJ1-1
ASSYSEGGRNTEAF
>TRBV5-1|TRBJ1-1
ASSGGTGNTEAF
>TRBV27|TRBJ1-2
ASSPSGTGDNYGYT
>TRBV7-9|TRBJ1-2
ASSLTRKDRVYGYT
>TRBV5-6|TRBJ2-1
ASSFPGQIFTNEQF
>TRBV5-1|TRBJ1-2
ASSSKPGYGYT
>TRBV5-8|TRBJ1-1
ASSSVPGQGWNTEAF
>TRBV5-1|TRBJ1-6
ASSWDRVAPLNSPLH
>TRBV14|TRBJ1-4
ASSQGQLGHEKLF
>TRBV19|TRBJ1-1
ASSIDGSGVNTEAF
>TRBV2|TRBJ1-2
ASMNLRARDNYGYT
>TRBV2|TRBJ2-2
AGTSGNTGELF
>TRBV7-9|TRBJ1-6
ASSLAARQGRSPLH
>TRBV6-1|TRBJ2-7
ASSGIQGAPKTYYEQY
>TRBV10-3|TRBJ2-3
AISESGTSGTDTQY
>TRBV7-9|TRBJ1-2
ASSTPQGSDVGGYT
>TRBV5-1|TRBJ2-1
ATSYTGSEQF
>TRBV30|TRBJ1-5
AWTSQEGKIKH
>TRBV19|TRBJ1-4
ASKYRGATNEKLF
>TRBV27|TRBJ1-5
ASSLRRENNQPQH
>TRBV6-1|TRBJ1-2
ASSGQGKGLNYGYT
>TRBV27|TRBJ1-1
ATRGGAGEAF
>TRBV6-5|TRBJ1-2
ASSPQGAEGYT
>TRBV5-4|TRBJ2-5
ASSLGAGHSLETQY
>TRBV5-4|TRBJ2-3
ASSLGAGGHTDTQY